This record concerns one T cell receptor beta chain sequence. The iRepertoire nested amplicon-rescue multiplex PCR amplified TCR alpha and beta CDR3s from RNA. Input was 100-400 ng of tissue mRNA or PBMC total RNA. Via MiXCR, TCRdb re-called the multiplex PCR reads, giving one row per CDR3 protein. The sample carries over 15,000 distinct CDR3 sequences, more than 45% recorded once. This entry belongs to a study of glioma-infiltrating T cells. There are 12 residues in the CDR3. CDR1 is MDHEN, CDR2 SYDVKM, per germline. Trimming removed 2 bases from V and 6 bases from J, with 7 bases in between. The chain recombines TRBV28 with TRBJ1-1; D is unclear. The sample was glioma tissue, nonneoplastic brain tissue, or PBMCs (not recorded which). The TCR comes from a human donor with low-grade glioma or glioblastoma, undergoing nonglioma brain surgery, or in good health (not recorded which). The CDR3 DNA sequence: TGTGCCAGCAGTTTAAGGGTCGCTGAAGCTTTCTTT. Its protein is CASSLRVAEAFF.